This entry lists 19 T cell receptor beta chains sequenced from one sample in a study of CD8 T cells in cerebrospinal fluid in Alzheimer's disease. With the 10x single-cell sequencing reads reprocessed, TCRdb shows one record per CDR3 protein and no DNA. Its table records several hundred distinct CDR3 sequences. Sequenced sample: cerebrospinal fluid. The source of these receptors is a human donor with Parkinson's disease.

Its frequency marks this clonotype as medium-sized. This chain connects TRBV6-6 to TRBJ1-5. Germline values: CDR1 MNHNY, CDR2 SVGAGI (reference sequence). The CDR3 length is 15 residues. The CDR3 region is CASSYRAFSNQPQHF.

According to its frequency, this clonotype is large. The V and J genes are TRBV7-2 and TRBJ2-2; TCRdb picks TRBD2, but there is no DNA to check that call. Germline-derived CDR1 and CDR2 are SGHTA and FQGNSA. The CDR3 runs to 16 residues. Here the CDR3 reads CASSPQLAGNTGELFF. Filled out from reference TRBV7-2 and TRBJ2-2, the complete variable domain reads GAGVSQSPSNKVTEKGKDVELRCDPISGHTALYWYRQSLGQGLEFLIYFQGNSAPDKSGLPSDRFSAERTGGSVSTLTIQRTQQEDSAVYLCASSPQLAGNTGELFFGEGSRLTVL.

This clonotype ranks as medium-sized (0.01 to 0.1%) in terms of frequency. This rearrangement joins TRBV20-1 to TRBJ1-3. The CDR3 is made up of 16 amino acids. Per germline, CDR1 DFQATT and CDR2 SNEGSKA (reference sequence). This CDR3 is CSARDLREVSGNTIYF.

Considering frequency, this clonotype is medium-sized. The CDR3 loop is CASSLFNLLAGNNEQFF. The rearrangement uses TRBV11-3 and TRBJ2-1. The germline gives CDR1 SGHNT, CDR2 YENEEA. CDR3 length: 17 amino acids.

This clonotype is labeled large (0.1 to 1%) based on frequency. This rearrangement joins TRBV20-1 to TRBJ1-4. Per the germline V gene, CDR1 is DFQATT and CDR2 is SNEGSKA (reference sequence). This CDR3 comprises 12 residues. The CDR3 region is CSAGNFNEKLFF.

This sequence joins TRBV6-2 or TRBV6-3 and TRBJ2-7. Germline loops: CDR1 MNHEY, CDR2 SVGEGT. The CDR3 runs to 13 residues. CDR3 loop: CASSSVSSYEQYF.

This clonotype is classed as medium-sized by frequency. The chain is built from TRBV20-1 and TRBJ1-2. Germline CDR1 and CDR2: DFQATT and SNEGSKA (reference sequence). This CDR3 comprises 12 residues. CDR3 protein: CSATPNHYGYTF.

Frequency places this clonotype as medium-sized. V is TRBV4-2 and J is TRBJ1-2. This CDR3 has 15 amino acids. CDR1 LGHNA and CDR2 YNFKEQ come from the germline V gene. CDR3 region: CASSQEGGGNYGYTF.

Its frequency marks this clonotype as large. The rearrangement joins TRBV20-1 to TRBJ2-1; the TCRdb D gene call, TRBD2, has no DNA to confirm it. This CDR3 is 14 amino acids long. The germline CDR1 and CDR2 sequences are DFQATT and SNEGSKA (reference sequence). The CDR3 here is CSPWLRGGYNEQFF.

This clonotype ranks as large in terms of frequency. The chain carries TRBV7-9 and TRBJ1-2; TCRdb's D call of TRBD1 is untestable without DNA. This CDR3 has 12 residues. Germline CDR1 is SEHNR and CDR2 is FQNEAQ (reference sequence). Here the CDR3 reads CASSLGQGGYTF.

This sequence joins TRBV12-3 or TRBV12-4 and TRBJ1-4; TCRdb's D gene call, TRBD1, goes unchecked for lack of DNA. CDR3 size: 15 residues. This CDR3 is CASSQDRDWGEKLFF.

This clonotype is classed as medium-sized by frequency. This chain connects TRBV20-1 to TRBJ2-7; TCRdb selects TRBD2, and the lack of DNA leaves this call unchecked. The CDR3 covers 15 residues. Germline lookup yields CDR1 DFQATT and CDR2 SNEGSKA (reference sequence). The CDR3 loop reads CSARDRTSGIYEQYF.

This clonotype is called large based on its frequency. This chain links TRBV5-1 with TRBJ2-5; TCRdb selects TRBD1, and the lack of DNA leaves this call unchecked. CDR1 SGHRS and CDR2 YFSETQ come from the germline V gene. There are 14 residues in the CDR3. CDR3 protein: CASSLGQAIETQYF.

This clonotype is labeled large (0.1 to 1%) based on frequency. The gene calls are TRBV5-1 and TRBJ2-7; TCRdb returns TRBD1, unconfirmable since there is no DNA. CDR1 and CDR2 from the germline V gene are SGHRS and YFSETQ. This CDR3 has 14 residues. The CDR3 sequence: CASSPRDRSHEQYF.

This clonotype is identified as large from frequency. The V and J genes are TRBV6-1 and TRBJ2-1; TCRdb's D gene call, TRBD2, goes unchecked for lack of DNA. Germline CDR1 and CDR2: MNHNS and SASEGT. The CDR3 runs to 15 residues. The chain's CDR3 is CASSEGLAGTYEQFF.

Measured by frequency, this clonotype is medium-sized. The chain is built from TRBV20-1 and TRBJ2-5; TCRdb selects TRBD2, and the lack of DNA leaves this call unchecked. Per the germline V gene, CDR1 is DFQATT and CDR2 is SNEGSKA (reference sequence). The CDR3 covers 15 residues. The CDR3 reads CSAKLAGGGAGTQYF.

In terms of frequency, this clonotype is large. The chain joins TRBV7-2 to TRBJ2-1; TCRdb picks TRBD2, but there is no DNA to check that call. The CDR3 is 11 amino acids. Germline assignment: CDR1 SGHTA and CDR2 FQGNSA. CDR3 residues: CASSFGTSAFF.

This clonotype is identified as medium-sized from frequency. The chain combines TRBV11-2 with TRBJ1-5; TCRdb reports TRBD1, a call that lacks DNA to check it against. CDR1 SGHAT and CDR2 FQNNGV come from the germline V gene. The CDR3 has 14 amino acids. The CDR3 reads CASSLDYTGTPQHF.

Frequency places this clonotype as large (0.1 to 1%). Here the CDR3 reads CASSYSPLRRPADTQYF. The chain uses TRBV6-2 or TRBV6-3 and TRBJ2-3; TCRdb selects TRBD1, and the lack of DNA leaves this call unchecked. The CDR3 totals 17 residues. The germline V gene has CDR1 MNHEY and CDR2 SVGEGT.